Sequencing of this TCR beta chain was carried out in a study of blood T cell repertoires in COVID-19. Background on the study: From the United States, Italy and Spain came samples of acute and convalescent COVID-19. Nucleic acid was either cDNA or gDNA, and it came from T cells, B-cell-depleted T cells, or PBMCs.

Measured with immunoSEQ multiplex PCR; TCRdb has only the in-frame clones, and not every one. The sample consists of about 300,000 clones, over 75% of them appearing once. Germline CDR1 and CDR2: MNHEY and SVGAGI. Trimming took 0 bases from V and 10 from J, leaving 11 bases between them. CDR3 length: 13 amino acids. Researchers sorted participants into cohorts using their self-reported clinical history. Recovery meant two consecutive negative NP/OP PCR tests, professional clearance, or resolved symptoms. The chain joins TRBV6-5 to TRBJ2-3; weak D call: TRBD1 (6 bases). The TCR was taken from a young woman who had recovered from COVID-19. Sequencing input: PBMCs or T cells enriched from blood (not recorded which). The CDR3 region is CASSYSQGSAQYF. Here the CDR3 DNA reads TGTGCCAGCAGTTACTCCCAGGGGTCAGCGCAGTATTTT.